The T cell receptor (beta chain) described here comes from a study of human T cells and chemical hapten exposure. On the study more broadly: Patch tests of 0.01% DPC on the upper back were read at 6 days. General observations from the study: Every donor had alopecia, and their immune response may therefore differ from healthy people's.

Details on this clonotype: The antigen remains unidentified.

This sample's time point: pre-sensitization, week 0. Specified treatment: therapeutic diphenylcyclopropenone sensitization with weekly scalp DPC. CDR3 length equals 14 residues. The V and J ends lost 5 bases and 3 bases respectively, with 13 bases between them. Germline V gives CDR1 SEHNR, CDR2 FQNEAQ (reference sequence). Unique molecular identifiers were affixed to discrete cDNA molecules within the library. TCRdb fed the RACE reads into MiXCR, producing one record per CDR3 protein. The repertoire holds fewer than 300,000 distinct CDR3 sequences, with over 7.5% as singletons. The source material was whole blood, sampled in connection with sensitization to the hapten diphenylcyclopropenone (DPC). The chain uses TRBV7-9 and TRBJ1-2; D perhaps matches TRBD1 (6 bases). The TCR sequence derives from a man younger than 30 with alopecia areata. Some clones in this sample may be carry-over from other donors' samples. The CDR3 sequence: CASSPRDKDYGYTF. The CDR3 DNA follows: TGTGCCAGCAGCCCCAGGGACAAAGACTATGGCTACACCTTC.